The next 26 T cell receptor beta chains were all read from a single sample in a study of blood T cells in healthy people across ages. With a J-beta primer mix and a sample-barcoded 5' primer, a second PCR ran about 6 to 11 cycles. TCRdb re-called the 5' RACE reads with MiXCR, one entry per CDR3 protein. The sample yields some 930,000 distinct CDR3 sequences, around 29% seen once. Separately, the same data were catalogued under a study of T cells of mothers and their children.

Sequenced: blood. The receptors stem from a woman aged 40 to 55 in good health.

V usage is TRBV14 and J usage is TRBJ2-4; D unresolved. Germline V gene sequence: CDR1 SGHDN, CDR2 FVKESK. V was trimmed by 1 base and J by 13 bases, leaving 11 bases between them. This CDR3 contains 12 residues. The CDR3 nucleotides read TGTGCCAGCAGCCAAGCTAACAGTGGGCAGTACTTC. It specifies CASSQANSGQYF.

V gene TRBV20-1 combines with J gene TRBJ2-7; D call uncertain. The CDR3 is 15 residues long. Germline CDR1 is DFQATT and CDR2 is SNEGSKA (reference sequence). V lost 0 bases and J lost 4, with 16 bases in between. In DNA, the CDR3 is TGCAGTGCTAGAGATCAGCACGCCGGAAGATACGAGCAGTACTTC. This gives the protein CSARDQHAGRYEQYF.

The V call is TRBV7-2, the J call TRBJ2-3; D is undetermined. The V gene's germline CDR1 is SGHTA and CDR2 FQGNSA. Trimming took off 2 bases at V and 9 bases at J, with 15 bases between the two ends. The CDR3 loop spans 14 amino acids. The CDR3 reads CASSLSEAAETQYF. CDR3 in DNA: TGTGCCAGCAGCTTAAGTGAGGCGGCCGAGACGCAGTATTTT.

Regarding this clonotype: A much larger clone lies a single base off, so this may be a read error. The CDR3 bases are TGCGCCAGCAGTGGAGGGAACACTAAAGCTTTCTTT. Protein product: CASSGGNTKAFF. The chain has TRBV10-2 and TRBJ1-1; D is undetermined. CDR1 is WSHSY, CDR2 SAAADI, per germline. The CDR3 is 12 residues long.

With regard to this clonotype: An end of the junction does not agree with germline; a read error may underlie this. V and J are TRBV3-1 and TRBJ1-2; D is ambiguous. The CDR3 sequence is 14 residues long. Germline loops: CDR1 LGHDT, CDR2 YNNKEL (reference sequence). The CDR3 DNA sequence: TGTACCAGCAGCCCCCTCCGAGGGTACTATGGCTACACCTTC. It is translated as CTSSPLRGYYGYTF. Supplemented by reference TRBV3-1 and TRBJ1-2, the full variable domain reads DTAVSQTPKYLVTQMGNDKSIKCEQNLGHDTMYWYKQDSKKFLKIMFSYNNKELIINETVPNRFSPKSPDKAHLNLHINSLELGDSAVYFCTSSPLRGYYGYTFGSGTRLTVV.

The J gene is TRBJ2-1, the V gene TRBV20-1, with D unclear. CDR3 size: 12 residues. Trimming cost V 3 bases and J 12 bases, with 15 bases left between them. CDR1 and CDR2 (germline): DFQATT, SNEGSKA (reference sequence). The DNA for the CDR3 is TGCAGTGCTAGCCATCTACTCGATGGGCAGTTCTTC. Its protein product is CSASHLLDGQFF.

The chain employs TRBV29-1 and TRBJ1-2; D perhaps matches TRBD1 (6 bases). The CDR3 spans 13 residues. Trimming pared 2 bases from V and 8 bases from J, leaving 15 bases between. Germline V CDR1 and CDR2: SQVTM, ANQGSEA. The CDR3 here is CSVELHRAGGYTF. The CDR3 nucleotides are TGCAGCGTTGAACTTCACAGGGCGGGGGGCTACACCTTC.

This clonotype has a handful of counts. The DNA for the CDR3 is TGTGCCAGCAGGGGTTCTCAGGGACAGCTACGCAAGCTGTTTTTT. This sequence encodes CASRGSQGQLRKLFF. V is TRBV28 and J is TRBJ2-2; TRBD1 agrees at 7 bases. The V gene's germline CDR1 is MDHEN and CDR2 SYDVKM. The J segment lost 12 bases and the V segment lost 6 bases, leaving 16 bases of the junction unmatched. The CDR3 loop spans 15 amino acids.

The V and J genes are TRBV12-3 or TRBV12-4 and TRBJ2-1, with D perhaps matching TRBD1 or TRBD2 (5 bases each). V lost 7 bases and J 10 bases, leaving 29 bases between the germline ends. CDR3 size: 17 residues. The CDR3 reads CASTFLPGREPTYEQFF. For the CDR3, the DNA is TGTGCCAGCACCTTCTTACCGGGACGTGAACCAACCTACGAGCAGTTCTTC.

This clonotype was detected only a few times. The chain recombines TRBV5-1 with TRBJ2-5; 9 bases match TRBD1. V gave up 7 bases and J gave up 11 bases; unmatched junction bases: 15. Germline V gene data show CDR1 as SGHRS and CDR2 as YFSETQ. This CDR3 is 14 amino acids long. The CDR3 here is CASCTRTGVREQYF. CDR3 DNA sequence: TGCGCCAGCTGTACTCGGACAGGGGTTCGGGAGCAGTACTTC.

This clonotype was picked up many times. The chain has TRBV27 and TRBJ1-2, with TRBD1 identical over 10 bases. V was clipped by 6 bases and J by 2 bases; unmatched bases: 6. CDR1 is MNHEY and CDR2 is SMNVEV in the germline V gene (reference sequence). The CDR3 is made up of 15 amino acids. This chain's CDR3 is CASSQDRGWNYGYTF. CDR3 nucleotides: TGTGCCAGCAGCCAGGACAGGGGGTGGAACTATGGCTACACCTTC.

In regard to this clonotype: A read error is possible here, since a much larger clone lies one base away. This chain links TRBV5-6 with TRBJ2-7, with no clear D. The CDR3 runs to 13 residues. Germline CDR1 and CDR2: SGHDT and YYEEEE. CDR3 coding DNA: TGTGCCAGCGCAAAGCTAAGCTCCTACGAGCGGTACTTC. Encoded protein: CASAKLSSYERYF. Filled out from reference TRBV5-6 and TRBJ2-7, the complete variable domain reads DAGVTQSPTHLIKTRGQQVTLRCSPKSGHDTVSWYQQALGQGPQFIFQYYEEEERQRGNFPDRFSGHQFPNYSSELNVNALLLGDSALYLCASAKLSSYERYFGPGTRLTVT.

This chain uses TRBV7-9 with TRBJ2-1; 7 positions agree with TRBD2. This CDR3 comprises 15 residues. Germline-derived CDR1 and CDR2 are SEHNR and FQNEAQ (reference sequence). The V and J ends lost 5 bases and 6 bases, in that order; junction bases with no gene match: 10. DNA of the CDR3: TGTGCCAGCAGCCTCGCGGGGGAAGCTTTCAATGAGCAGTTCTTC. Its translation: CASSLAGEAFNEQFF. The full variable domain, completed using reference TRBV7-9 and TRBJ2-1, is DTGVSQNPRHKITKRGQNVTFRCDPISEHNRLYWYRQTLGQGPEFLTYFQNEAQLEKSRLLSDRFSAERPKGSFSTLEIQRTEQGDSAMYLCASSLAGEAFNEQFFGPGTRLTVL.

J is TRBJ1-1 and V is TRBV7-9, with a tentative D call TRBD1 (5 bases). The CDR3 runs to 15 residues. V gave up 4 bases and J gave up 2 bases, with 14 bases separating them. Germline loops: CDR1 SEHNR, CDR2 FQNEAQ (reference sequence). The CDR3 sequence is CASSWGSRVNTEAFF. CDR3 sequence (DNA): TGTGCCAGCAGCTGGGGGAGCAGGGTCAACACTGAAGCTTTCTTT.

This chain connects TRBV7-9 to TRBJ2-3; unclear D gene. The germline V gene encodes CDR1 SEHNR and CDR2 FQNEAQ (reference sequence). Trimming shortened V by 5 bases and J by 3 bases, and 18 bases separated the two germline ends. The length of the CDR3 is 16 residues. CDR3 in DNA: TGTGCCAGCAGCAATAGGGCGCGAAGGGAAACAGATACGCAGTATTTT. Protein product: CASSNRARRETDTQYF.

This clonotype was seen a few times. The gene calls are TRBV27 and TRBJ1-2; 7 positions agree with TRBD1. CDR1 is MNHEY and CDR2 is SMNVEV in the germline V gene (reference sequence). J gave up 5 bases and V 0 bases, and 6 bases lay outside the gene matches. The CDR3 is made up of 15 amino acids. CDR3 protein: CASSLSWEGAYGYTF. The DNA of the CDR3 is TGTGCCAGCAGTTTATCTTGGGAGGGGGCTTATGGCTACACCTTC.

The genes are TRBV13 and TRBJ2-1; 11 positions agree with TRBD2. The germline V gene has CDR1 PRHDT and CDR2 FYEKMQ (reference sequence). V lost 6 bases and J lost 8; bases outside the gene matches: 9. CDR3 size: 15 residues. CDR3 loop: CASRISGGARDEQFF. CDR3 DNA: TGTGCCAGCAGAATTAGCGGGGGGGCCAGGGATGAGCAGTTCTTC. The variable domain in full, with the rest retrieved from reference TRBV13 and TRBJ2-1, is AAGVIQSPRHLIKEKRETATLKCYPIPRHDTVYWYQQGPGQDPQFLISFYEKMQSDKGSIPDRFSAQQFSDYHSELNMSSLELGDSALYFCASRISGGARDEQFFGPGTRLTVL.

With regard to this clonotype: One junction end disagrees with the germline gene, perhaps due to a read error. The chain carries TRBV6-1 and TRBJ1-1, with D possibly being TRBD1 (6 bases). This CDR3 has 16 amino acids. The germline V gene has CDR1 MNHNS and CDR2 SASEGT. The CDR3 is CTSSEVGGRRSTEAFF. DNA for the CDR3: TGTACCAGCAGTGAAGTTGGGGGGCGACGGAGCACTGAAGCTTTCTTT.

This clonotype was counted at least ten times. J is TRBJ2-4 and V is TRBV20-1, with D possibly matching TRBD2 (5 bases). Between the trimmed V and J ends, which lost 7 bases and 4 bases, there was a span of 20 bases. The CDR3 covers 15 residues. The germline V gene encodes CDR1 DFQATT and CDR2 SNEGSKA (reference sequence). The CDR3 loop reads CSVLSGPSLKNIQYF. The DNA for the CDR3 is TGCAGTGTCCTCAGCGGCCCCTCCTTAAAAAACATTCAGTACTTC.

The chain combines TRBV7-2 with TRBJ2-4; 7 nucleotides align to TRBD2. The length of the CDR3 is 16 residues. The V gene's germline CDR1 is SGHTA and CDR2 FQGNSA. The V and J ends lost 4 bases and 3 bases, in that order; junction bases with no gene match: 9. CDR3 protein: CASSSSGARGKNIQYF. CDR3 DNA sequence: TGTGCCAGCAGCTCCAGCGGGGCCCGGGGCAAAAACATTCAGTACTTC.

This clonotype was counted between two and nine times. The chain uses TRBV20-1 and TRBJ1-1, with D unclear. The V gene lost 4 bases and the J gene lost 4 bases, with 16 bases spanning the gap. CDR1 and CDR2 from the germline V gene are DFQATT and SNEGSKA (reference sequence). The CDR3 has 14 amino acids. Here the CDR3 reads CSATAEGSGTEAFF. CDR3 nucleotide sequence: TGCAGTGCTACGGCGGAGGGTTCGGGCACTGAAGCTTTCTTT.

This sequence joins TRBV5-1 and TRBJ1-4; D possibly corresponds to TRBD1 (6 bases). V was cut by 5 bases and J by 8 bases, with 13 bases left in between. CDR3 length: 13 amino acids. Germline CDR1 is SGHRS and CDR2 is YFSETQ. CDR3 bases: TGCGCCAGCAGACAGGGACGGGGAGAAAAACTGTTTTTT. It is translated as CASRQGRGEKLFF.

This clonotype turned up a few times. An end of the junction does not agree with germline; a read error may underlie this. CDR3 protein: CASSGQGGMNTEAFF. CDR3 nucleotides: TGTGCCAGCTCCGGACAGGGGGGCATGAACACTGAAGCTTTCTTT. The chain links TRBV5-1 to TRBJ1-1; 10 bases line up with TRBD1. This CDR3 is 15 amino acids long. In germline, CDR1 is SGHRS, CDR2 YFSETQ.

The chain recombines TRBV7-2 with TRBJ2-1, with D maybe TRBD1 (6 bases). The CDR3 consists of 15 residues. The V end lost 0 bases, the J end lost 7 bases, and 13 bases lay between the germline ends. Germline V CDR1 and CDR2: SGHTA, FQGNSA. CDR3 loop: CASSLADRRGNEQFF. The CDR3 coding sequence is TGTGCCAGCAGCTTAGCCGACAGGCGAGGGAATGAGCAGTTCTTC.

This chain's CDR3 is CASSHETGGSYEQYF. For the CDR3, the DNA is TGTGCCAGCAGTCATGAAACAGGGGGCTCCTACGAGCAGTACTTC. The V gene is TRBV6-6, the J gene TRBJ2-7, with 8 bases identical to TRBD1. Looked up from germline, CDR1 is MNHNY and CDR2 is SVGAGI (reference sequence). Germline trimming cut 5 bases from V and 0 bases from J; bases unmatched to any gene: 6. The CDR3 runs to 15 residues.

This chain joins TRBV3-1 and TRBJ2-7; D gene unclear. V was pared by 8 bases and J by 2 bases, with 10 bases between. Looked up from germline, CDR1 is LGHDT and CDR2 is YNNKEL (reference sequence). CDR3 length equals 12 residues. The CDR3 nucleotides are TGTGCCAGCGCACGTATCCCCTACGAGCAGTACTTC. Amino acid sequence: CASARIPYEQYF.